The entry below describes one TCR beta chain. Antigen: not known. The sample belongs to a study of cytomegalovirus exposure and HLA in healthy donors. The study's findings and limits: There were reportedly fewer N-insertions in an Asian-associated ancestry cluster than the approximately 700-donor mean, in a later analysis. TCR beta chain V- and J-gene trimming was linked, in a later analysis, to a missense variant in DCLRE1C.

The PCR had 60 Vbeta and 13 Jbeta primers. Repertoires were generated with immunoSEQ multiplex PCR, while TCRdb's copy carries only in-frame clones and drops some. The sample lists under 150,000 clones; about four fifths were seen once. The CDR3 has 17 residues. Germline CDR1 MNHEY, CDR2 SMNVEV (reference sequence). V shed 5 bases, J shed 3 bases, and the junction held 12 bases outside the gene matches. The sequenced sample was PBMCs. The source is a male donor in good health and CMV-seronegative. V is TRBV27 and J is TRBJ2-1; 8 nucleotides match TRBD1. CDR3 loop: CASSPRTGTGVYNEQFF. Here the CDR3 DNA reads TGTGCCAGCAGTCCCCGGACAGGGACCGGAGTCTACAATGAGCAGTTCTTC.